This T cell receptor (beta chain) was identified in a study of human T cells and chemical hapten exposure. Study summary: Each patch test put 0.01% DPC on the upper back, and results were read at 6 days. Affected patients, primarily female, had alopecia areata, totalis or universalis. The study traced per-sample TCR yield variation mainly to small differences in pooled library volumes.

This clonotype was seen repeatedly, ten times or more. Germline assignment: CDR1 MNHEY and CDR2 SVGAGI. This CDR3 spans 15 amino acids. Germline trimming cut 4 bases from V and 1 base from J; bases unmatched to any gene: 3. This sample's time point: pre-sensitization, week 0. As to treatment: therapeutic diphenylcyclopropenone sensitization with weekly scalp DPC. Total RNA was isolated from unfractionated whole blood. TCRdb independently ran MiXCR on the RACE reads; one entry per CDR3 protein. This table has 56,000 or so distinct CDR3 sequences, 9.5% to 10% appearing once. The receptor was derived from a woman in her thirties with alopecia areata. Some clones in this sample may be carry-over from other donors' samples. This sequence joins TRBV6-5 and TRBJ2-3; 9 positions match TRBD2. Sequenced here: whole blood, sampled in connection with sensitization to the hapten diphenylcyclopropenone (DPC). CDR3 amino acids: CASSSAGGGTDTQYF. The CDR3 nucleotides are TGTGCCAGCAGTTCTGCGGGGGGGGGCACAGATACGCAGTATTTT.